Listed here is a single T cell receptor (beta chain). These data belong to a study of patients and donors after allogeneic stem cell transplantation. TCRdb redid the calling of the RT-PCR reads with MiXCR, one entry per CDR3 protein. Of 25,000 or so distinct CDR3 sequences listed, roughly 30% are singletons. The CDR3 is 14 residues long. Unmatched junction bases numbered 5, after V lost 5 bases and J lost 4 bases. Germline V CDR1 and CDR2: MNHEY, SVGAGI. The V and J genes are TRBV6-5 and TRBJ1-5, with 7 nucleotides matching TRBD1. The specimen sequenced was blood, either unsorted or a sorted T cell fraction (not recorded which). This TCR was recovered from a human donor who was either an allogeneic HSCT recipient or a stem cell or donor lymphocyte infusion donor (not recorded which). It is not recorded whose cells these are; they may come from a transplant donor. Here the CDR3 DNA reads TGTGCCAGCAGTAGACAGGGAGGAAATCAGCCCCAGCATTTT. It codes for CASSRQGGNQPQHF.